This is a list of T cell receptor beta chains from one sample in a study of radiotherapy plus CTLA-4 blockade in lung cancer. Clones were sequenced by immunoSEQ multiplex PCR, and TCRdb holds only the in-frame ones, with some missing. The sample carries 50,000 to 85,000 clones, approximately 82% recorded once. Sequences were derived from peripheral blood, sampled from a patient treated with radiotherapy plus ipilimumab. The receptors were sampled from a human donor with non-small cell lung cancer who had a partial response to radiotherapy plus ipilimumab. The CDR3 runs from the conserved cysteine through the conserved F or W. Fields, in order: J gene, D gene, V gene, clone size, CDR3 protein, CDR3 DNA. D genes are given only for firm matches. Not every row has a clone size; where given, it reads once, few, many or a size class.

j_gene: TRBJ2-7
d_gene: TRBD1
v_gene: TRBV5-1
abundance: NA
CDR3aa: CASSTRDRSYEQYF
CDR3nt: TGCGCCAGCAGCACCCGGGACAGATCCTACGAGCAGTACTTC

j_gene: TRBJ2-7
d_gene: NA
v_gene: TRBV30
abundance: NA
CDR3aa: CAWRRGSSYEQYF
CDR3nt: TGTGCCTGGAGGCGCGGAAGCTCCTACGAGCAGTACTTC

j_gene: TRBJ2-7
d_gene: TRBD1
v_gene: TRBV6-5
abundance: NA
CDR3aa: CASSYPQGAVQYF
CDR3nt: TGTGCCAGCAGTTACCCACAGGGGGCGGTGCAGTACTTC

j_gene: TRBJ2-4
d_gene: TRBD2
v_gene: TRBV29-1
abundance: NA
CDR3aa: CTPGGNIQYF
CDR3nt: TGCACCCCGGGAGGAAACATTCAGTACTTC

j_gene: TRBJ2-5
d_gene: NA
v_gene: TRBV7-6
abundance: NA
CDR3aa: CASSLGQASEPQETQYF
CDR3nt: TGTGCCAGCAGCTTAGGGCAGGCTAGCGAGCCGCAAGAGACCCAGTACTTC

j_gene: TRBJ2-7
d_gene: TRBD2
v_gene: TRBV27
abundance: NA
CDR3aa: CASSLTSGRPYEQYF
CDR3nt: TGTGCCAGCAGCCTGACTAGCGGGAGGCCCTACGAGCAGTACTTC

j_gene: TRBJ1-1
d_gene: TRBD1
v_gene: TRBV5-1
abundance: NA
CDR3aa: CASSWDRGGTEAFF
CDR3nt: TGCGCCAGCAGCTGGGACAGGGGAGGGACTGAAGCTTTCTTT

j_gene: TRBJ2-7
d_gene: TRBD1
v_gene: TRBV6-5
abundance: few
CDR3aa: CASSLETGFTYEQYF
CDR3nt: TGTGCCAGCAGTTTGGAGACAGGGTTCACCTACGAGCAGTACTTC

j_gene: TRBJ1-1
d_gene: NA
v_gene: TRBV27
abundance: NA
CDR3aa: CASSVTGSSEAFF
CDR3nt: TGTGCCAGCAGCGTAACGGGGTCCTCTGAAGCTTTCTTT

j_gene: TRBJ2-6
d_gene: NA
v_gene: TRBV19
abundance: few
CDR3aa: CASRDSSGANVLTF
CDR3nt: TGTGCCAGTAGGGACAGCTCTGGGGCCAACGTCCTGACTTTC

j_gene: TRBJ1-2
d_gene: NA
v_gene: TRBV9
abundance: NA
CDR3aa: CASSGNRDPYTF
CDR3nt: TGTGCCAGCAGCGGAAACAGGGACCCCTACACCTTC

j_gene: TRBJ2-1
d_gene: NA
v_gene: TRBV4-1
abundance: NA
CDR3aa: CASSQETIAAVLQFF
CDR3nt: TGCGCCAGCAGCCAAGAAACGATAGCTGCTGTTCTGCAGTTCTTC

j_gene: TRBJ2-1
d_gene: NA
v_gene: TRBV7-3
abundance: NA
CDR3aa: CASSSGTYNEQFF
CDR3nt: TGTGCCAGCAGTTCCGGGACCTACAATGAGCAGTTCTTC

j_gene: TRBJ2-1
d_gene: TRBD1
v_gene: TRBV6-5
abundance: NA
CDR3aa: CASSFRGREQFF
CDR3nt: TGTGCCAGCAGTTTCAGGGGGCGGGAGCAGTTCTTC

j_gene: TRBJ2-3
d_gene: NA
v_gene: TRBV7-3
abundance: NA
CDR3aa: CASSATSQDTQYF
CDR3nt: TGTGCCAGCAGCGCAACTAGCCAAGATACGCAGTATTTT

j_gene: TRBJ2-2
d_gene: TRBD2
v_gene: TRBV27
abundance: NA
CDR3aa: CASSRTRTGELFF
CDR3nt: TGTGCCAGCAGCCGGACTAGGACCGGGGAGCTGTTTTTT

j_gene: TRBJ1-3
d_gene: NA
v_gene: TRBV6-6
abundance: NA
CDR3aa: CASTKRGMEDTIYF
CDR3nt: TGTGCCAGCACCAAAAGGGGGATGGAGGACACCATATATTTT

j_gene: TRBJ2-5
d_gene: NA
v_gene: TRBV2
abundance: NA
CDR3aa: CASSALSQETQYF
CDR3nt: TGTGCCAGCAGTGCCTTGTCCCAAGAGACCCAGTACTTC

j_gene: TRBJ1-1
d_gene: NA
v_gene: TRBV2
abundance: NA
CDR3aa: CASTREGNTEAFF
CDR3nt: TGTGCCAGCACCAGGGAGGGCAACACTGAAGCTTTCTTT

j_gene: TRBJ2-1
d_gene: TRBD2
v_gene: TRBV5-6
abundance: NA
CDR3aa: CASSLELAGGYEQFF
CDR3nt: TGTGCCAGCAGCTTGGAACTAGCGGGAGGGTATGAGCAGTTCTTC

j_gene: TRBJ1-2
d_gene: NA
v_gene: TRBV7-3
abundance: once
CDR3aa: CASSQQGGLGYTF
CDR3nt: TGTGCCAGCAGCCAACAAGGAGGCCTGGGCTACACCTTC

j_gene: TRBJ2-1
d_gene: TRBD2
v_gene: TRBV6-5
abundance: NA
CDR3aa: CATSPPGGRFGEQFF
CDR3nt: TGTGCCACCTCCCCTCCGGGCGGGAGATTCGGTGAGCAGTTCTTC

j_gene: TRBJ2-6
d_gene: NA
v_gene: TRBV5-1
abundance: NA
CDR3aa: CASRDTSSGANVLTF
CDR3nt: TGCGCCAGCCGGGACACAAGCTCTGGGGCCAACGTCCTGACTTTC

j_gene: TRBJ2-1
d_gene: TRBD1
v_gene: TRBV27
abundance: NA
CDR3aa: CASSLDRAGYNEQFF
CDR3nt: TGTGCCAGCAGCCTGGACAGGGCCGGCTACAATGAGCAGTTCTTC

j_gene: TRBJ2-1
d_gene: TRBD2
v_gene: TRBV6-1
abundance: NA
CDR3aa: CASSEEGTSGMSSYNEQFF
CDR3nt: TGTGCCAGCAGTGAAGAGGGGACTAGCGGGATGAGCTCCTACAATGAGCAGTTCTTC

j_gene: TRBJ1-2
d_gene: NA
v_gene: TRBV7-2
abundance: once
CDR3aa: CASSSYRSGYTF
CDR3nt: TGTGCCAGCAGCTCTTACAGGAGTGGCTACACCTTC

j_gene: TRBJ1-1
d_gene: NA
v_gene: TRBV6-5
abundance: NA
CDR3aa: CARDRSEAFF
CDR3nt: TGTGCCAGAGACAGGTCTGAAGCTTTCTTT

j_gene: TRBJ1-1
d_gene: NA
v_gene: TRBV10-3
abundance: NA
CDR3aa: CAISEGQTAFF
CDR3nt: TGTGCCATCAGTGAGGGACAGACGGCTTTCTTT

j_gene: TRBJ2-7
d_gene: NA
v_gene: TRBV6-5
abundance: NA
CDR3aa: CASSYPGSSEQYF
CDR3nt: TGTGCCAGCAGTTACCCCGGGTCCTCCGAGCAGTACTTC

j_gene: TRBJ1-1
d_gene: NA
v_gene: TRBV7-3
abundance: NA
CDR3aa: CASSLNGGVTEAFF
CDR3nt: TGTGCCAGCAGCTTAAATGGGGGCGTCACTGAAGCTTTCTTT

j_gene: TRBJ2-7
d_gene: TRBD1
v_gene: TRBV7-3
abundance: NA
CDR3aa: CASSRGQGFSYEQYF
CDR3nt: TGTGCCAGCAGCCGAGGACAGGGTTTCTCCTACGAGCAGTACTTC